The 6 T cell receptor beta chains below all came from one sample that was sequenced in a study of early T cells in non-severe SARS-CoV-2 infection. TCRdb re-called the 5' RACE reads with MiXCR, one entry per CDR3 protein. The sample yields over 45,000 distinct CDR3 sequences, approximately 5.6% seen once. The sample taken for sequencing was whole blood. The receptors come from an adult who was a healthcare worker with PCR-confirmed SARS-CoV-2 infection or an uninfected control (not recorded which).

This clonotype was picked up many times. This chain links TRBV29-1 with TRBJ2-3; 9 positions match TRBD2. CDR3 length equals 16 residues. With 1 base clipped from V and 1 base from J, the junction kept 6 bases outside the gene matches. Germline loops: CDR1 SQVTM, CDR2 ANQGSEA. CDR3 in amino acids: CSVEGPLAGRTDTQYF. The CDR3 DNA reads as TGCAGCGTTGAAGGTCCCCTAGCGGGGCGCACAGATACGCAGTATTTT.

V gene TRBV5-4 combines with J gene TRBJ2-1, with 10 nucleotides matching TRBD2. Germline lookup yields CDR1 SGHNT and CDR2 YYREEE (reference sequence). This CDR3 region has 16 residues. After removal of 0 bases from V and 10 bases from J, the junction contained 10 bases not matched to a gene. The CDR3 DNA follows: TGTGCCAGCAGCTTGGGGAGGGGGCTAGCGGGAGAGGAGCAGTTCTTC. This sequence encodes CASSLGRGLAGEEQFF.

The chain carries TRBV6-5 and TRBJ2-7; 10 nucleotides agree with TRBD1. Germline V gene sequence: CDR1 MNHEY, CDR2 SVGAGI. J gave up 4 bases and V 2 bases, and 5 bases lay outside the gene matches. The CDR3 sequence is 15 residues long. The CDR3 reads CASSYRDRGQYEQYF. CDR3 in DNA: TGTGCCAGCAGTTACCGGGACAGGGGACAGTACGAGCAGTACTTC.

This clonotype was seen repeatedly, ten times or more. The rearrangement links TRBV29-1 to TRBJ2-1, with D possibly matching TRBD2 (5 bases). Germline V gives CDR1 SQVTM, CDR2 ANQGSEA. The CDR3 covers 10 residues. V gave up 5 bases and J gave up 12 bases, with 11 bases separating them. CDR3 bases: TGCAGCGTTTATGTCCGGGGGCAGTTCTTC. Its protein product is CSVYVRGQFF.

This clonotype has just a few counts. The J gene is TRBJ1-2, the V gene TRBV19; 8 nucleotides line up with TRBD1. With 7 bases clipped from V and 5 bases from J, the junction kept 12 bases outside the gene matches. The CDR3 spans 15 residues. Germline CDR1 and CDR2: LNHDA and SQIVND (reference sequence). DNA of the CDR3: TGTGCCAGTACGGACAGGGCCTATAGTTCTTATGGCTACACCTTC. This gives the protein CASTDRAYSSYGYTF.

This sequence joins TRBV2 and TRBJ2-2; D might be TRBD1 (5 bases). CDR1 SNHLY and CDR2 FYNNEI come from the germline V gene. V lost 10 bases and J 0 bases, leaving 12 bases between the germline ends. The CDR3 loop spans 14 amino acids. Written as DNA, the CDR3 is TGTGCCATCCGGACAACTACGAACACCGGGGAGCTGTTTTTT. This codes for CAIRTTTNTGELFF.